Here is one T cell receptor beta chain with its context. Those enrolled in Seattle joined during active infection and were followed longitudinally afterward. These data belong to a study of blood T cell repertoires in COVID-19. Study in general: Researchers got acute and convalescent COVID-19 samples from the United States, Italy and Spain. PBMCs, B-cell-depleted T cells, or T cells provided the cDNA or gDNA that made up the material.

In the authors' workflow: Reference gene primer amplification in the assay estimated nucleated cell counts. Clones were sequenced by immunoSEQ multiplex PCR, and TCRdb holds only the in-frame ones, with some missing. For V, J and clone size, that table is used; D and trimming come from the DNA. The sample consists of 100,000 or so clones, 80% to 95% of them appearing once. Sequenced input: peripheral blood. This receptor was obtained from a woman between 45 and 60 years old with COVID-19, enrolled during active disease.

CDR3 in DNA: TGTGCCAGCAGCAAGACTAGTTCCGGCACAGATACGCAGTATTTT. It is translated as CASSKTSSGTDTQYF. V and J are TRBV7-6 and TRBJ2-3, with D possibly matching TRBD2 (6 bases). Per germline, CDR1 SGHVS and CDR2 FNYEAQ. The V end lost 5 bases, the J end lost 1 base, and 13 bases lay between the germline ends. This CDR3 contains 15 residues.